These 10 T cell receptor beta chains originate from one sample sequenced in a study of vaccination and CD4 T cells after COVID-19. The Oncomine TCR Beta short-read assay was applied to DNA of cultured CD4+ T cells. TCRdb called the PCR reads again in MiXCR, with one record for every CDR3 protein. The table includes approximately 10,000 distinct CDR3 sequences, about half detected once. No cognate antigen is known for these TCRs. Treatment specified: roughly ten-day PBMC culture with coronavirus spike peptide pools or control peptides (ViraFEST assay). The sample taken for sequencing was CD4+ T cells from blood, cultured in vitro. The receptors derive from a human donor who had recovered from COVID-19.

The chain carries TRBV30 and TRBJ1-1; D gene unclear. The CDR3 is 14 residues long. V was pared by 2 bases and J by 0 bases, with 10 bases between. CDR1 is GTSNPN and CDR2 is SVGIG in the germline V gene (reference sequence). The CDR3: CAWSRGRMNTEAFF. DNA for the CDR3: TGTGCCTGGAGTAGAGGGCGAATGAACACTGAAGCTTTCTTT.

This clonotype has only a few counts. The V call is TRBV6-5, the J call TRBJ1-1; no definite D call. The CDR3 extends over 19 amino acids. Trimming cost V 4 bases and J 5 bases, with 29 bases left between them. Germline V CDR1 and CDR2: MNHEY, SVGAGI. The CDR3 sequence is CASSSSRVARPPRETEAFF. The CDR3 DNA sequence: TGTGCCAGCAGTTCCTCTCGAGTGGCCCGTCCTCCGAGGGAGACTGAAGCTTTCTTT.

V is TRBV20-1 and J is TRBJ2-1, with TRBD2 as a possible D gene (6 bases). V was clipped by 3 bases and J by 4 bases, with 10 bases between them. This CDR3 has 13 residues. Germline CDR1 DFQATT, CDR2 SNEGSKA (reference sequence). As DNA, the CDR3 is TGCAGTGCTAGCCCCGGGACTTACAATGAGCAGTTCTTC. This encodes CSASPGTYNEQFF.

There are a few counts of this clonotype. The chain recombines TRBV6-1 with TRBJ2-3; D is possibly TRBD1 (6 bases). The CDR3 loop spans 16 amino acids. Germline CDR1 and CDR2: MNHNS and SASEGT. V lost 5 bases to trimming and J lost 2 bases, with 17 bases between them. Here the CDR3 reads CASSPLGQLSTDTQYF. CDR3 nucleotides: TGTGCCAGCAGTCCCCTCGGACAGCTTTCCACAGATACGCAGTATTTT.

V gene TRBV19 combines with J gene TRBJ1-2; a possible D gene is TRBD1 (5 bases). Germline CDR1 reads LNHDA; CDR2 reads SQIVND (reference sequence). The CDR3 consists of 14 residues. V was clipped by 4 bases and J by 4 bases, with 13 bases between them. The CDR3 is CASSTTDSIYGYTF. The CDR3, as DNA: TGTGCCAGTAGTACCACCGACAGTATCTATGGCTACACCTTC. Variable domain in full (rest from reference TRBV19 and TRBJ1-2): DGGITQSPKYLFRKEGQNVTLSCEQNLNHDAMYWYRQDPGQGLRLIYYSQIVNDFQKGDIAEGYSVSREKKESFPLTVTSAQKNPTAFYLCASSTTDSIYGYTFGSGTRLTVV.

This clonotype turned up a few times. The CDR3 region is CASSFVQGPRGTEAFF. The CDR3 DNA is TGTGCCAGCAGCTTTGTTCAGGGCCCGCGGGGCACTGAAGCTTTCTTT. V and J are TRBV11-2 and TRBJ1-1, with a possible D match to TRBD1 (5 bases). Germline values: CDR1 SGHAT, CDR2 FQNNGV. The CDR3 has 16 amino acids. The V end lost 3 bases, the J end lost 4 bases, and 18 bases lay between the germline ends.

The chain recombines TRBV20-1 with TRBJ2-6; D is unclear. CDR3 size: 14 residues. The germline V gene has CDR1 DFQATT and CDR2 SNEGSKA (reference sequence). Trimming took off 3 bases at V and 0 bases at J, with 6 bases between the two ends. The chain's CDR3 is CSASSSSGANVLTF. The CDR3 DNA is TGCAGTGCTAGCTCGAGCTCTGGGGCCAACGTCCTGACTTTC.

The chain is built from TRBV10-3 and TRBJ1-1; tentative D call: TRBD1 (6 bases). Looked up from germline, CDR1 is ENHRY and CDR2 is SYGVKD. The ends were cut back, 6 bases at V and 5 bases at J, with 19 bases in the middle. This CDR3 is built from 15 residues. CDR3 DNA: TGTGCCATCAGCCCGGGTCGGGGGGGGCGGACTGAAGCTTTCTTT. Amino acid sequence: CAISPGRGGRTEAFF.

The rearrangement joins TRBV11-2 to TRBJ1-1; D not resolved. This CDR3 is 13 amino acids long. Germline V gene lookup returns CDR1 SGHAT and CDR2 FQNNGV. V was shortened by 1 base and J by 8 bases, with 11 bases between the two germline ends. CDR3 coding DNA: TGTGCCAGCAGCTTAGGGGAACGGGCCGAAGCTTTCTTT. Amino acid sequence: CASSLGERAEAFF.

The V and J genes are TRBV2 and TRBJ1-1; D might be TRBD1 (5 bases). V was pared by 6 bases and J by 5 bases, with 13 bases between. CDR3 size: 13 residues. Germline V lookup: CDR1 SNHLY, CDR2 FYNNEI. CDR3 DNA: TGTGCCAGCAGGGGGGACGGGGCGACTGAAGCTTTCTTT. Its translation: CASRGDGATEAFF.